Presented here are 30 T cell receptor beta chains from one specimen sequenced in a study of blood T cell repertoires in COVID-19. TCRdb's table, derived via immunoSEQ multiplex PCR, lists solely in-frame clones and lacks some. The data hold some 320,000 clones, with 90% observed a single time. The specimen was PBMCs or T cells enriched from blood (not recorded which). The origin of the receptors is a man in his 60s who had recovered from COVID-19.

The genes are TRBV19 and TRBJ1-4; tentatively, D is TRBD1 (5 bases). Germline V CDR1 and CDR2: LNHDA, SQIVND (reference sequence). CDR3 size: 14 residues. V was clipped by 7 bases and J by 0 bases, with 9 bases between them. The CDR3 sequence: CASKGTATNEKLFF. CDR3 coding DNA: TGTGCCAGTAAAGGGACTGCAACTAATGAAAAACTGTTTTTT.

The chain links TRBV12-5 to TRBJ2-1; TRBD2 matches 14 bases. CDR3 length: 15 amino acids. With 7 bases clipped from V and 6 bases from J, the junction kept 5 bases outside the gene matches. Germline V gene sequence: CDR1 LGHNT, CDR2 FRNRAP. CDR3 sequence reads: CASEKGTSGSNEQFF. The CDR3 DNA is TGTGCTAGTGAGAAAGGGACTAGCGGGAGCAATGAGCAGTTCTTC.

J is TRBJ2-2 and V is TRBV19; possible D gene TRBD2, 6 bases. The CDR3 contains 14 residues. V dropped 9 bases and J dropped 2 bases, with 13 bases sitting between them. Germline V gene sequence: CDR1 LNHDA, CDR2 SQIVND (reference sequence). CDR3 region: CASGGAPNTGELFF. The DNA of the CDR3 is TGTGCCAGCGGAGGGGCGCCCAACACCGGGGAGCTGTTTTTT.

The chain is built from TRBV2 and TRBJ2-1; the match to TRBD1 covers 7 bases. V lost 6 bases and J lost 8; bases outside the gene matches: 19. This CDR3 region has 17 residues. The germline CDR1 and CDR2 sequences are SNHLY and FYNNEI. The CDR3 coding sequence is TGTGCCAGCAGCGCTATCCTAGGGGGCGTTGGGTTGGATGAGCAGTTCTTC. Translated, it gives CASSAILGGVGLDEQFF. Based on the CDR3 plus reference TRBV2 and TRBJ2-1, the full variable domain is EPEVTQTPSHQVTQMGQEVILRCVPISNHLYFYWYRQILGQKVEFLVSFYNNEISEKSEIFDDQFSVERPDGSNFTLKIRSTKLEDSAMYFCASSAILGGVGLDEQFFGPGTRLTVL.

This clone was seen a few times. The J gene is TRBJ1-1, the V gene TRBV19, with unresolved D. This CDR3 spans 10 amino acids. The germline V gene encodes CDR1 LNHDA and CDR2 SQIVND (reference sequence). V was shortened by 6 bases and J by 5 bases, with 4 bases between the two germline ends. The CDR3 DNA follows: TGTGCCAGTAGAGCAACTGAAGCTTTCTTT. Translated: CASRATEAFF.

The chain joins TRBV7-9 to TRBJ2-5; 8 positions agree with TRBD1. The junction had 6 bases not matched to a gene; V was cut back by 3 bases and J by 0 bases. This CDR3 contains 16 residues. Germline CDR1 SEHNR, CDR2 FQNEAQ (reference sequence). CDR3 bases: TGTGCCAGCAGCTTCCCACGGGACAGGTACCAAGAGACCCAGTACTTC. This translates into CASSFPRDRYQETQYF. The whole variable domain, remainder taken from reference TRBV7-9 and TRBJ2-5, is DTGVSQNPRHKITKRGQNVTFRCDPISEHNRLYWYRQTLGQGPEFLTYFQNEAQLEKSRLLSDRFSAERPKGSFSTLEIQRTEQGDSAMYLCASSFPRDRYQETQYFGPGTRLLVL.

The count of this clone is one. This rearrangement joins TRBV19 to TRBJ2-1; D is perhaps TRBD1 (6 bases). The CDR3 has 18 amino acids. Germline lookup yields CDR1 LNHDA and CDR2 SQIVND (reference sequence). V was clipped by 9 bases and J by 1 base, with 25 bases between them. This chain's CDR3 is CARRPGQISVWSYNEQFF. Here the CDR3 DNA reads TGTGCCAGGAGGCCAGGACAGATATCGGTTTGGTCCTACAATGAGCAGTTCTTC.

This chain connects TRBV27 to TRBJ2-1, with D possibly TRBD2 on 5 matching bases. The CDR3 is 16 amino acids. In germline, CDR1 is MNHEY, CDR2 SMNVEV (reference sequence). V shed 4 bases and J shed 5 bases, with 18 bases lying between them. The CDR3 nucleotides are TGTGCCAGCAGTTCCTTTAGAGGTCCGAGGGACAATGAGCAGTTCTTC. The encoded protein is CASSSFRGPRDNEQFF.

This rearrangement joins TRBV6-6 to TRBJ1-5, with TRBD1 matching over 7 bases. Trimming took 6 bases from V and 9 from J; bases not matched to a gene: 11. There are 14 residues in the CDR3. CDR1 MNHNY and CDR2 SVGAGI come from the germline V gene (reference sequence). CDR3 residues: CASSSDRVGRPQHF. CDR3 sequence (DNA): TGTGCCAGCAGCAGCGACAGGGTTGGAAGGCCCCAGCATTTT.

This clone showed up just a few times. The CDR3 nucleotides read TGTGCCACCAGTGATCCCCTTTCAGGGAACTCTGGGGCCAACGTCCTGACTTTC. Its protein is CATSDPLSGNSGANVLTF. This rearrangement joins TRBV24-1 to TRBJ2-6, with a possible D match to TRBD1 (5 bases). The V end was cut by 3 bases, the J end by 0 bases, with 14 bases between. There are 18 residues in the CDR3. CDR1 and CDR2 (germline): KGHDR, SFDVKD.

This clone has just one count. The J gene is TRBJ1-2, the V gene TRBV10-3; 8 positions match TRBD1. The CDR3 has 12 residues. Unmatched junction bases numbered 7, after V lost 8 bases and J lost 8 bases. CDR1 ENHRY and CDR2 SYGVKD come from the germline V gene. The CDR3 loop is CAIGAGGRGYTF. DNA for the CDR3: TGTGCCATCGGGGCAGGGGGCCGAGGCTACACCTTC.

This chain uses TRBV5-5 with TRBJ1-5; 10 bases agree with TRBD1. Germline V CDR1 and CDR2: SGHKS, YYEKEE (reference sequence). CDR3 length: 15 amino acids. V gave up 5 bases and J gave up 7 bases; unmatched junction bases: 9. The CDR3 DNA follows: TGTGCCAGCAGGGTAGGAGGGACAGGGGCGCAGCCCCAGCATTTT. Encoded protein: CASRVGGTGAQPQHF.

The V call is TRBV7-8, the J call TRBJ1-3; TRBD1 aligns across 10 bases. V was pared by 4 bases and J by 0 bases, with 9 bases of the junction left unmatched. The CDR3 is made up of 18 amino acids. CDR1 and CDR2 (germline): SGHVS, FQNEAQ. CDR3 coding DNA: TGTGCCAGCAGCTCACGAGGAGGACAGGGGGTCTCTGGAAACACCATATATTTT. Its translation is CASSSRGGQGVSGNTIYF.

In its sample, this clone was seen once. The rearrangement joins TRBV4-3 to TRBJ2-7; perhaps TRBD2 as D (5 bases). Germline V gives CDR1 LGHNA, CDR2 YSLEER. This CDR3 region has 14 residues. V was trimmed by 3 bases and J by 2 bases, leaving 11 bases between them. The CDR3 DNA reads as TGCGCCAGCAGCCAGGACTCAGGAGCCTACGAGCAGTACTTC. Encoded protein: CASSQDSGAYEQYF.

The V call is TRBV18, the J call TRBJ2-7; maybe TRBD2 (6 bases). The V and J ends lost 3 bases and 0 bases respectively, with 12 bases between them. This CDR3 is built from 15 residues. Germline values: CDR1 KGHSH, CDR2 LQKENI. In nucleotides, the CDR3 is TGTGCCAGCTCACCGGCGCTAGCGCCCTCCTACGAGCAGTACTTC. Its translation: CASSPALAPSYEQYF.

V gene TRBV13 combines with J gene TRBJ1-2, with TRBD1 as a possible D gene (5 bases). This CDR3 has 14 amino acids. Trimming removed 0 bases from V and 6 bases from J, with 11 bases in between. The germline gives CDR1 PRHDT, CDR2 FYEKMQ (reference sequence). The CDR3 reads CASSLGPGGDGYTF. Written as DNA, the CDR3 is TGTGCCAGCAGCTTAGGCCCGGGAGGGGATGGCTACACCTTC.

In this sample, this clone turned up once. The V and J genes are TRBV3-1 (or the pseudogene TRBV3-2) and TRBJ2-5, with a possible D match to TRBD1 (6 bases). Trimming took 5 bases from V and 2 from J, leaving 12 bases between them. The germline CDR1 and CDR2 sequences are LGHDT and YNNKEL (reference sequence). The CDR3 runs 14 residues. This chain's CDR3 is CASSANRAQETQYF. Here the CDR3 DNA reads TGTGCCAGCAGCGCCAACAGGGCGCAAGAGACCCAGTACTTC.

This chain uses TRBV10-3 with TRBJ1-2; 10 nucleotides line up with TRBD1. The ends lost 7 bases at V and 7 bases at J; junction bases unmatched: 12. CDR3 size: 15 residues. Germline V gives CDR1 ENHRY, CDR2 SYGVKD. The CDR3 is CAITGEETGGFGYTF. CDR3 sequence (DNA): TGTGCCATCACCGGAGAGGAGACAGGGGGCTTTGGCTACACCTTC.

V usage is TRBV20-1 and J usage is TRBJ2-1; 9 positions agree with TRBD2. The V gene end was trimmed by 4 bases and the J gene end by 8 bases; junction bases not matched to a gene: 6. The germline CDR1 and CDR2 sequences are DFQATT and SNEGSKA (reference sequence). This CDR3 spans 13 amino acids. CDR3 DNA: TGCAGTGCTACTGAGCGGGGGGCCGATGAGCAGTTCTTC. As protein: CSATERGADEQFF.

As to this clone: Other DNA sequences in the same sample also yield this CDR3. The chain is built from TRBV18 and TRBJ2-5, with a tentative D call TRBD1 (6 bases). The CDR3 covers 13 residues. Trimming took 6 bases from V and 3 from J, leaving 11 bases between them. From germline, CDR1 is KGHSH and CDR2 LQKENI. In DNA, the CDR3 is TGTGCCAGCTCTCTCGGACAGAAAGAGACCCAGTACTTC. Translating it yields CASSLGQKETQYF.

The J gene is TRBJ2-1, the V gene TRBV30; 8 bases align to TRBD2. From germline, CDR1 is GTSNPN and CDR2 SVGIG (reference sequence). This CDR3 is 15 amino acids long. J lost 2 bases, V lost 5 bases, and 8 bases had no gene match. CDR3 sequence (DNA): TGTGCCTGGTGGGGGAGCGGGAGAGCCTACAATGAGCAGTTCTTC. Amino acid sequence: CAWWGSGRAYNEQFF.

The chain uses TRBV7-9 and TRBJ1-3; no reliable D call. V was pared by 1 base and J by 3 bases, with 4 bases between. This CDR3 region has 13 residues. In germline, CDR1 is SEHNR, CDR2 FQNEAQ (reference sequence). In nucleotides, the CDR3 is TGTGCCAGCAGCTTAGTACTTGGAAACACCATATATTTT. It encodes CASSLVLGNTIYF.

The chain uses TRBV7-9 and TRBJ1-3, with 7 bases that match TRBD1. Looked up from germline, CDR1 is SEHNR and CDR2 is FQNEAQ (reference sequence). Unmatched junction bases numbered 7, after V lost 4 bases and J lost 4 bases. The CDR3 is 15 amino acids. The CDR3: CASSSQGTVGNTIYF. As DNA, the CDR3 is TGTGCCAGCAGCTCACAGGGGACAGTAGGAAACACCATATATTTT.

The J gene is TRBJ2-7, the V gene TRBV3-1 (or the pseudogene TRBV3-2); 7 bases map to TRBD1. This CDR3 has 15 residues. With V trimmed by 2 bases and J by 0 bases, 4 bases remained unmatched. Per the germline V gene, CDR1 is LGHDT and CDR2 is YNNKEL (reference sequence). CDR3 loop: CASSQLDRSSYEQYF. CDR3 nucleotides: TGTGCCAGCAGCCAATTGGACAGGAGCTCCTACGAGCAGTACTTC.

J is TRBJ1-1 and V is TRBV7-9, with D possibly matching TRBD1 (5 bases). CDR3 size: 15 residues. V was cut by 1 base and J by 1 base, with 10 bases left in between. Germline V CDR1 and CDR2: SEHNR, FQNEAQ (reference sequence). DNA for the CDR3: TGTGCCAGCAGCTTAGGAGCAGGGTGGAACACTGAAGCTTTCTTT. Its protein product is CASSLGAGWNTEAFF.

The rearrangement joins TRBV18 to TRBJ1-6; D gene uncertain. The V gene's germline CDR1 is KGHSH and CDR2 LQKENI. V was shortened by 4 bases and J by 9 bases, with 13 bases between the two germline ends. The CDR3 has 14 amino acids. In DNA form, the CDR3 reads TGTGCCAGCTCACGGGCCGTGGTGGGTTCACCCCTCCACTTT. It codes for CASSRAVVGSPLHF.

The chain combines TRBV2 with TRBJ1-1, with 7 bases matching TRBD1. Germline V gene data show CDR1 as SNHLY and CDR2 as FYNNEI. V lost 8 bases to trimming and J lost 2 bases; unmatched junction nucleotides: 5. The CDR3 extends over 13 amino acids. The CDR3, as DNA: TGTGCCAGCCAGACAGGGTTCAACACTGAAGCTTTCTTT. This translates into CASQTGFNTEAFF.

V usage is TRBV4-1 and J usage is TRBJ2-7, with D possibly TRBD2 on 6 matching bases. CDR1 is MGHRA and CDR2 is YSYEKL in the germline V gene. The CDR3 extends over 16 amino acids. Trimming removed 3 bases at V and 2 bases at J, with 17 bases between. CDR3 in amino acids: CASSQGGVPGAYEQYF. In DNA, the CDR3 is TGCGCCAGCAGCCAGGGAGGCGTACCGGGGGCCTACGAGCAGTACTTC.

This chain links TRBV13 with TRBJ2-7, with D perhaps matching TRBD2 (7 bases). With 3 bases removed from V and 2 bases from J, the gap between germline ends came to 11 bases. Germline V lookup: CDR1 PRHDT, CDR2 FYEKMQ (reference sequence). The CDR3 consists of 14 residues. CDR3 region: CASSFRGAPYEQYF. The CDR3 DNA reads as TGTGCCAGCAGCTTCCGGGGGGCCCCCTACGAGCAGTACTTC.

Points on this clone: The junction and the germline gene differ at one end; a read error may be behind it. The V gene is TRBV7-9, the J gene TRBJ2-1; 8 bases map to TRBD1. The CDR3 extends over 16 amino acids. The germline gives CDR1 SEHNR, CDR2 FQNEAQ (reference sequence). CDR3: CASSPSRQGLLEPPLF. The CDR3 DNA sequence: TGTGCCAGCAGCCCCTCAAGACAGGGGCTCCTCGAACCCCCTCTCTTC.